What follows are 22 T cell receptor beta chains derived from one specimen sequenced in a study of shared clonotypes between healthy human individuals. Terminally differentiated effector memory CD45RA+ cells were excluded from the naive CD8 cells, which were CD45RO-negative and positively selected for CCR7. Generated by immunoSEQ multiplex PCR, the TCRdb table keeps only in-frame clones and is missing some. The repertoire holds 600,000 or so clones, with nearly 98% as singletons. Material: naive CD8+ T cells sorted from blood. Source of these receptors: a man aged 25-40 years in good health.

V and J are TRBV29-1 and TRBJ2-7, with TRBD1 matching 8 bases. CDR3 length equals 13 residues. J was trimmed by 3 bases and V by 4 bases; bases with no gene match: 5. The V gene's germline CDR1 is SQVTM and CDR2 ANQGSEA. CDR3 region: CSVVGDRGYEQYF. The CDR3 region has the DNA TGCAGCGTTGTTGGTGACAGGGGCTACGAGCAGTACTTC.

CDR3 region: CASSQGDGSGNTIYF. CDR3 nucleotide sequence: TGCGCCAGCAGCCAAGGTGACGGCTCTGGAAACACCATATATTTT. The chain combines TRBV4-3 with TRBJ1-3; no definite D call. CDR3 length: 15 amino acids. Germline assignment: CDR1 LGHNA and CDR2 YSLEER. Trimming removed 1 base from V and 0 bases from J, with 7 bases in between.

The rearrangement links TRBV5-1 to TRBJ1-3; D is unresolved. With 4 bases removed from V and 0 bases from J, the gap between germline ends came to 17 bases. The CDR3 contains 17 residues. Germline-derived CDR1 and CDR2 are SGHRS and YFSETQ. The CDR3 nucleotides read TGCGCCAGCAGCCCCGACTCCCTCAGTCTCTCTGGAAACACCATATATTTT. Its translation: CASSPDSLSLSGNTIYF.

The V gene is TRBV9, the J gene TRBJ2-2; D gene unclear. CDR1 and CDR2 from the germline V gene are SGDLS and YYNGEE. The CDR3 is 14 residues long. Trimming took 4 bases from V and 3 from J, leaving 10 bases between them. As DNA, the CDR3 is TGTGCCAGCAGCCCCTGGCTGGACACCGGGGAGCTGTTTTTT. Amino acid sequence: CASSPWLDTGELFF.

This chain connects TRBV29-1 to TRBJ2-7; 9 bases are shared with TRBD2. CDR1 and CDR2 from the germline V gene are SQVTM and ANQGSEA. With 7 bases clipped from V and 5 bases from J, the junction kept 3 bases outside the gene matches. CDR3 size: 11 residues. The chain's CDR3 is CSEGGGDEQYF. The CDR3 DNA is TGCAGCGAGGGCGGGGGGGACGAGCAGTACTTC.

The rearrangement uses TRBV7-9 and TRBJ2-3; a possible D gene is TRBD2 (5 bases). This CDR3 has 17 amino acids. V gave up 2 bases and J gave up 3 bases, with 18 bases separating them. CDR1 is SEHNR, CDR2 FQNEAQ, per germline (reference sequence). CDR3 bases: TGTGCCAGCAGCTTAAGTTGGTCCGAGGGTTTGACAGATACGCAGTATTTT. As protein: CASSLSWSEGLTDTQYF.

This clone was detected once. CDR3: CASSLTPGARSYEQYF. The DNA for the CDR3 is TGTGCCAGCAGCTTAACTCCGGGAGCGCGCTCCTACGAGCAGTACTTC. The J gene is TRBJ2-7, the V gene TRBV7-9; tentatively, D is TRBD2 (6 bases). The CDR3 loop spans 16 amino acids. Germline values: CDR1 SEHNR, CDR2 FQNEAQ (reference sequence). The ends were cut back, 2 bases at V and 0 bases at J, with 14 bases in the middle. The full variable domain, rest sourced from reference TRBV7-9 and TRBJ2-7, is DTGVSQNPRHKITKRGQNVTFRCDPISEHNRLYWYRQTLGQGPEFLTYFQNEAQLEKSRLLSDRFSAERPKGSFSTLEIQRTEQGDSAMYLCASSLTPGARSYEQYFGPGTRLTVT.

A few counts support this clone. The CDR3 bases are TGCGCCAGCAGCCAAGACTATGGGGGGAGATCTAACTATGGCTACACCTTC. Protein sequence: CASSQDYGGRSNYGYTF. V usage is TRBV4-1 and J usage is TRBJ1-2, with D possibly TRBD1 on 5 matching bases. The CDR3 has 17 amino acids. Germline values: CDR1 MGHRA, CDR2 YSYEKL. V lost 0 bases, J lost 0 bases, and 14 bases lay in between.

V and J are TRBV7-6 and TRBJ2-7; TRBD2 agrees at 7 bases. The CDR3 loop spans 16 amino acids. The junction had 9 bases not matched to a gene; V was cut back by 1 base and J by 3 bases. Germline assignment: CDR1 SGHVS and CDR2 FNYEAQ. The CDR3 coding sequence is TGTGCCAGCAGCTTAGGCGCCGGGAGGCAGCACTACGAGCAGTACTTC. Translating gives CASSLGAGRQHYEQYF.

The chain links TRBV4-2 to TRBJ2-7, with 12 bases identical to TRBD2. J was trimmed by 2 bases and V by 0 bases; bases with no gene match: 8. Germline-derived CDR1 and CDR2 are LGHNA and YNFKEQ. The CDR3 runs to 18 residues. CDR3 amino acids: CASSQDVIRTSGTYEQYF. CDR3 coding DNA: TGTGCCAGCAGCCAAGATGTGATTCGGACTAGCGGGACCTACGAGCAGTACTTC.

The chain joins TRBV2 to TRBJ2-7; 12 bases are shared with TRBD2. The CDR3 loop spans 17 amino acids. The V segment lost 7 bases and the J segment 3 bases; nucleotides outside the gene matches: 13. From germline, CDR1 is SNHLY and CDR2 FYNNEI. The CDR3 DNA is TGTGCCAGCACGCGGGGGCGACCGGGACTAGCGGGCTACGAGCAGTACTTC. Its translation: CASTRGRPGLAGYEQYF. The variable domain in full, completed from reference TRBV2 and TRBJ2-7, reads EPEVTQTPSHQVTQMGQEVILRCVPISNHLYFYWYRQILGQKVEFLVSFYNNEISEKSEIFDDQFSVERPDGSNFTLKIRSTKLEDSAMYFCASTRGRPGLAGYEQYFGPGTRLTVT.

V is TRBV5-4 and J is TRBJ2-1; 10 nucleotides match TRBD2. V was pared by 0 bases and J by 5 bases, with 11 bases of the junction left unmatched. The germline gives CDR1 SGHNT, CDR2 YYREEE (reference sequence). The CDR3 is 18 residues long. CDR3 nucleotide sequence: TGTGCCAGCAGCTTGGCCCTAGCGGGAGCAGGCGGGAACAATGAGCAGTTCTTC. This gives the protein CASSLALAGAGGNNEQFF.

For the CDR3, the DNA is TGTGCCAGCAGTTACGGAAAGGCGGTCGAAGATACGCAGTATTTT. It yields the protein CASSYGKAVEDTQYF. The chain couples TRBV6-6 to TRBJ2-3, with unresolved D. The V gene's germline CDR1 is MNHNY and CDR2 SVGAGI (reference sequence). CDR3 length: 15 residues. Trimming pared 2 bases from V and 5 bases from J, leaving 14 bases between.

The J gene is TRBJ1-3, the V gene TRBV7-9; 9 bases match TRBD1. The CDR3 runs to 15 residues. The germline V gene has CDR1 SEHNR and CDR2 FQNEAQ (reference sequence). The J segment lost 7 bases and the V segment lost 1 base, leaving 5 bases of the junction unmatched. The CDR3 DNA sequence: TGTGCCAGCAGCTTAGTGGGACAGGGTAGCAACACCATATATTTT. Translated: CASSLVGQGSNTIYF.

The genes are TRBV5-1 and TRBJ2-1, with D perhaps matching TRBD2 (6 bases). The CDR3 extends over 17 amino acids. Looked up from germline, CDR1 is SGHRS and CDR2 is YFSETQ. Deletions cut 2 bases from V and 1 base from J, with 16 bases between. The CDR3 bases are TGCGCCAGCAGCTTTTCGTCAGGGCGGGAATCCTACAATGAGCAGTTCTTC. Residues: CASSFSSGRESYNEQFF.

The gene calls are TRBV25-1 and TRBJ2-5; D call uncertain. This CDR3 has 11 amino acids. Germline V lookup: CDR1 MGHDK, CDR2 SYGVNS. Trimming cost V 7 bases and J 7 bases, with 10 bases left between them. CDR3 amino acids: CASIKKGTQYF. CDR3 DNA sequence: TGTGCCAGCATTAAGAAGGGGACCCAGTACTTC.

This chain connects TRBV6-5 to TRBJ2-2; 7 positions match TRBD2. CDR1 MNHEY and CDR2 SVGAGI come from the germline V gene. The CDR3 consists of 14 residues. The ends lost 7 bases at V and 8 bases at J; junction bases unmatched: 10. CDR3 bases: TGTGCCAGCAATGCGCGGGAGTCCTTGGGGGAGCTGTTTTTT. Its protein is CASNARESLGELFF.

The rearrangement links TRBV7-9 to TRBJ1-2; 9 nucleotides agree with TRBD1. The CDR3 contains 16 residues. The germline V gene has CDR1 SEHNR and CDR2 FQNEAQ (reference sequence). Trimming at V came to 5 bases and at J to 5 bases, leaving 12 bases not matched to a gene. The CDR3, as DNA: TGTGCCAGCAGCCACCTCCGGGACAGGGTCTTATATGGCTACACCTTC. Translated, it gives CASSHLRDRVLYGYTF.

The V gene is TRBV7-9, the J gene TRBJ2-7; no reliable D call. V was cut by 10 bases and J by 4 bases, with 8 bases left in between. The CDR3 is 10 amino acids. Looked up from germline, CDR1 is SEHNR and CDR2 is FQNEAQ (reference sequence). The CDR3 region is CATSRYEQYF. As DNA, the CDR3 is TGTGCCACCTCCCGTTACGAGCAGTACTTC.

Here the CDR3 reads CASSEEGLASIEQFF. CDR3 in DNA: TGTGCCAGCAGTGAAGAGGGACTAGCGTCAATTGAGCAGTTCTTC. The rearrangement uses TRBV2 and TRBJ2-1, with TRBD2 matching over 10 bases. This CDR3 region has 15 residues. The trim removed 1 base at V and 9 bases at J, leaving 6 bases unmatched. Germline V lookup: CDR1 SNHLY, CDR2 FYNNEI.

The chain has TRBV7-9 and TRBJ2-5, with a possible D match to TRBD2 (5 bases). The CDR3 is 14 amino acids. Germline lookup yields CDR1 SEHNR and CDR2 FQNEAQ (reference sequence). V shed 3 bases and J shed 5 bases, with 13 bases lying between them. The CDR3 spells CASSLRDSGETQYF. The CDR3 region has the DNA TGTGCCAGCAGCTTGAGGGATTCGGGGGAGACCCAGTACTTC.

J is TRBJ2-7 and V is TRBV11-2, with TRBD2 identical over 11 bases. The CDR3 contains 15 residues. Trimming removed 5 bases from V and 4 bases from J; junction bases left unmatched: 7. Germline-derived CDR1 and CDR2 are SGHAT and FQNNGV. This chain's CDR3 is CASSQTSGTKYEQYF. DNA of the CDR3: TGTGCCAGCAGCCAGACTAGCGGGACAAAATACGAGCAGTACTTC.